A selection of T cell receptor beta chains follows, all from one sample in a study of cytomegalovirus exposure and HLA in healthy donors. Repertoires were generated with immunoSEQ multiplex PCR, while TCRdb's copy carries only in-frame clones and drops some. The data show under 200,000 clones, 77% seen once. The sample was PBMCs. Receptor source: a young woman in good health and CMV-seronegative. Each CDR3 is given with its conserved first and last residue. Each record gives: clone size, V gene, CDR3 protein. Clone size is not always given. Where it is, it says once, few, many or a class for expanded clones.

>once|TRBV27
CASSLGPTGGSSPLHF
>-|TRBV5-1
CASSFGGSGEQFF
>-|TRBV30
CAWSGAGQVSYEQYF
>once|TRBV6-6
CASSLTRLSYGYTF
>-|TRBV5-1
CASSLGDRANEKLFF
>-|TRBV13
CASSQRRGGNNEQFF
>-|TRBV4-1
CASSQVGLGDNEQFF
>-|TRBV2
CASRRGQGQETQYF
>-|TRBV4-1
CASSRPLGYGYTF
>-|TRBV30
CAWGPGAGVGQPQHF
>-|TRBV11-2
CASSLGGGFELFF
>-|TRBV4-1
CASSQTGLSNQPQHF